This TCR beta chain was recovered during a study of early stage breast cancer tumors. At the level of the study: The ER+/PR+/HER2- tumors included seven or eight ductal and a handful of lobular carcinomas. The study's findings and limits: Compared with adjacent normal breast tissue, tumors showed 2 to 3-fold greater T cell density and higher clonality.

The table came from immunoSEQ multiplex PCR; TCRdb's copy has only in-frame clones and leaves some out. The profile covers under 30,000 clones, with 72% appearing a single time and around a third taken by the ten largest. Germline V gives CDR1 MNHEY, CDR2 SMNVEV (reference sequence). The germline V and J ends were trimmed by 3 bases and 4 bases, with 10 bases remaining between them. The CDR3 loop spans 14 amino acids. Points on this clone: What it recognizes is unknown.

The material sequenced was blood. The rearrangement uses TRBV27 and TRBJ1-5, with no clear D. This TCR derives from a person between 45 and 65 years old with breast cancer. The DNA of the CDR3 is TGTGCCAGCAGTTTCGGTGGGTTAAATCAGCCCCAGCATTTT. The encoded protein is CASSFGGLNQPQHF.